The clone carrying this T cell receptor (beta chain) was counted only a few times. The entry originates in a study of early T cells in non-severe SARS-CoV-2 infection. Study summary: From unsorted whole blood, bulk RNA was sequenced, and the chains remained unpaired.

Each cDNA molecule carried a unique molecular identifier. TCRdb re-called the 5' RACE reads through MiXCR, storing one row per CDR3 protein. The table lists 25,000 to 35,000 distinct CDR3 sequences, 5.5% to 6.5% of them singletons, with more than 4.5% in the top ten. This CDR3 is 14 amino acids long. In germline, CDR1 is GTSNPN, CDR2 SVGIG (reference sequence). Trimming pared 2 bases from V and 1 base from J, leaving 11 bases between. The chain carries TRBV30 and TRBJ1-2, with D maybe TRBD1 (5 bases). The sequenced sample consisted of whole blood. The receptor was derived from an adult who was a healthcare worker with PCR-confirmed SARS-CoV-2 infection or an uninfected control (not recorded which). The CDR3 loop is CAWSPTGLNYGYTF. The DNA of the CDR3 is TGTGCCTGGAGTCCAACAGGCCTTAACTATGGCTACACCTTC.